The 28 T cell receptor beta chains given below trace back to one sample, sequenced in a study of cytomegalovirus exposure and HLA in healthy donors. Clones were read by immunoSEQ multiplex PCR, and TCRdb kept only the in-frame ones, dropping some. The sample lists some 120,000 clones, about nine tenths occurring once. Input material: PBMCs. Every receptor here comes from a woman younger than 30 in good health and CMV-seronegative.

This clone has just a few counts. This chain joins TRBV4-2 and TRBJ1-5; 8 bases line up with TRBD1. The V gene end was trimmed by 1 base and the J gene end by 4 bases; junction bases not matched to a gene: 6. The CDR3 length is 16 residues. From germline, CDR1 is LGHNA and CDR2 YNFKEQ. The CDR3 nucleotides are TGTGCCAGCAGCCAAGCGACAGGGGTTAGTAATCAGCCCCAGCATTTT. Translation: CASSQATGVSNQPQHF.

This clone was observed a single time. The chain carries TRBV6-5 and TRBJ1-2, with D unresolved. CDR3 length: 14 residues. V shed 4 bases and J shed 6 bases, with 15 bases lying between them. Germline CDR1 MNHEY, CDR2 SVGAGI. In DNA form, the CDR3 reads TGTGCCAGCAGTTTAACGGGAGACGTCGATGGCTACACCTTC. This translates into CASSLTGDVDGYTF.

V gene TRBV7-6 combines with J gene TRBJ2-7; the match to TRBD1 covers 7 bases. V gave up 2 bases and J gave up 5 bases; unmatched junction bases: 27. This CDR3 has 21 amino acids. Germline CDR1 and CDR2: SGHVS and FNYEAQ. CDR3 sequence (DNA): TGTGCCAGCAGCTTACTGTCCGGACAGGTGGGGTCAGGTCTCCTCGGGCACGAGCAGTACTTC. Translated, it gives CASSLLSGQVGSGLLGHEQYF.

The genes are TRBV10-1 and TRBJ1-2; perhaps TRBD1 as D (6 bases). Germline V gene data show CDR1 as WNHNN and CDR2 as SYGVQD (reference sequence). The ends were cut back, 2 bases at V and 4 bases at J, with 20 bases in the middle. CDR3 length: 17 residues. The chain's CDR3 is CASSEAGGRGLGYGYTF. The CDR3 nucleotides read TGCGCCAGCAGTGAGGCGGGGGGGCGAGGTTTGGGCTATGGCTACACCTTC.

A single count supports this clone. The CDR3 DNA reads as TGTGCCAGCAGCTTGGGTGGGACTAGCGGTTACAATGAGCAGTTCTTC. Translating it yields CASSLGGTSGYNEQFF. V is TRBV5-4 and J is TRBJ2-1; 11 positions agree with TRBD2. The V gene's germline CDR1 is SGHNT and CDR2 YYREEE (reference sequence). V gave up 0 bases and J gave up 4 bases; unmatched junction bases: 3. The CDR3 runs to 16 residues.

V is TRBV4-1 and J is TRBJ1-1, with 8 bases aligning to TRBD1. Germline V gene data show CDR1 as MGHRA and CDR2 as YSYEKL. V lost 4 bases, J lost 5 bases, and 12 bases stayed unmatched. This CDR3 is built from 16 residues. Written as DNA, the CDR3 is TGCGCCAGCAGCCGCTCCGTATGGACAGGGCGAACTGAAGCTTTCTTT. It encodes CASSRSVWTGRTEAFF.

The chain uses TRBV4-1 and TRBJ2-5; 8 nucleotides agree with TRBD1. Germline V gene sequence: CDR1 MGHRA, CDR2 YSYEKL. The CDR3 is 15 amino acids. The ends lost 1 base at V and 5 bases at J; junction bases unmatched: 6. The CDR3, as DNA: TGCGCCAGCAGCCAAGCCGGGACAGGTGGGGAGACCCAGTACTTC. Residues: CASSQAGTGGETQYF.

This clone occurred once. The CDR3 spells CASSYDVAESLNEQFF. As DNA, the CDR3 is TGTGCCAGCAGTTATGACGTAGCGGAAAGTCTCAATGAGCAGTTCTTC. The chain joins TRBV6-5 to TRBJ2-1; tentatively, D is TRBD2 (6 bases). CDR3 length equals 16 residues. V lost 3 bases to trimming and J lost 6 bases, with 18 bases between them. Germline V gene lookup returns CDR1 MNHEY and CDR2 SVGAGI.

This chain links TRBV19 with TRBJ1-1, with D uncertain. V was pared by 1 base and J by 5 bases, with 8 bases between. Germline loops: CDR1 LNHDA, CDR2 SQIVND (reference sequence). This CDR3 is built from 13 residues. The CDR3 bases are TGTGCCAGTAGTATAGCCCCGGGGACTGAAGCTTTCTTT. Protein product: CASSIAPGTEAFF.

The gene calls are TRBV7-9 and TRBJ1-1, with D unresolved. There are 14 residues in the CDR3. V lost 3 bases, J lost 4 bases, and 12 bases lay in between. Germline V gene lookup returns CDR1 SEHNR and CDR2 FQNEAQ (reference sequence). CDR3 coding DNA: TGTGCCAGCAGCTTCCTCGAGGGAATCACTGAAGCTTTCTTT. This sequence encodes CASSFLEGITEAFF. Supplemented by reference TRBV7-9 and TRBJ1-1, the full variable domain reads DTGVSQNPRHKITKRGQNVTFRCDPISEHNRLYWYRQTLGQGPEFLTYFQNEAQLEKSRLLSDRFSAERPKGSFSTLEIQRTEQGDSAMYLCASSFLEGITEAFFGQGTRLTVV.

This chain links TRBV6-1 with TRBJ2-7; D may be TRBD2 (7 bases). The germline gives CDR1 MNHNS, CDR2 SASEGT. Trimming pared 5 bases from V and 6 bases from J, leaving 20 bases between. The length of the CDR3 is 15 residues. The CDR3 here is CASSPREGGVREQYF. The CDR3 DNA reads TGTGCCAGCAGTCCGAGGGAGGGGGGGGTTCGCGAGCAGTACTTC.

V gene TRBV27 combines with J gene TRBJ2-1; D gene unclear. The CDR3 is 13 residues long. CDR1 and CDR2 from the germline V gene are MNHEY and SMNVEV (reference sequence). The V end lost 1 base, the J end lost 6 bases, and 7 bases lay between the germline ends. The CDR3 spells CASSLWAGNEQFF. As DNA, the CDR3 is TGTGCCAGCAGTTTATGGGCAGGCAATGAGCAGTTCTTC.

This chain uses TRBV7-2 with TRBJ2-5, with 7 bases lining up with TRBD2. The CDR3 extends over 18 amino acids. Unmatched junction bases numbered 12, after V lost 2 bases and J lost 0 bases. The germline V gene has CDR1 SGHTA and CDR2 FQGNSA. CDR3 coding DNA: TGTGCCAGCAGCTTAATTTTTAGTTTGCGGGGGTACCAAGAGACCCAGTACTTC. Residues: CASSLIFSLRGYQETQYF.

The chain uses TRBV29-1 and TRBJ1-4; D is undetermined. Germline V gene sequence: CDR1 SQVTM, CDR2 ANQGSEA. The CDR3 is 15 residues long. Between the trimmed V and J ends, which lost 6 bases and 8 bases, there was a span of 22 bases. The CDR3 sequence is CSVAGEGAKWEKLFF. CDR3 DNA sequence: TGCAGCGTCGCAGGAGAGGGCGCCAAATGGGAAAAACTGTTTTTT. Full variable domain (missing parts from reference TRBV29-1 and TRBJ1-4): SAVISQKPSRDICQRGTSLTIQCQVDSQVTMMFWYRQQPGQSLTLIATANQGSEATYESGFVIDKFPISRPNLTFSTLTVSNMSPEDSSIYLCSVAGEGAKWEKLFFGSGTQLSVL.

This chain links TRBV5-6 with TRBJ1-4; 11 bases match TRBD1. The CDR3 loop spans 15 amino acids. Per germline, CDR1 SGHDT and CDR2 YYEEEE. Trimming removed 1 base from V and 8 bases from J; junction bases left unmatched: 4. The CDR3 coding sequence is TGTGCCAGCAGCTTGCGGACAGGGGGCCTCGAAAAACTGTTTTTT. Protein: CASSLRTGGLEKLFF.

V usage is TRBV6-5 and J usage is TRBJ1-4; D unresolved. V was cut by 4 bases and J by 8 bases, with 14 bases left in between. The CDR3 spans 14 residues. CDR1 and CDR2 from the germline V gene are MNHEY and SVGAGI. This CDR3 reads CASSSRPGREKLFF. DNA for the CDR3: TGTGCCAGCAGTTCTCGACCCGGGAGGGAAAAACTGTTTTTT.

The rearrangement uses TRBV13 and TRBJ1-1, with 8 bases lining up with TRBD1. The CDR3 length is 14 residues. The trim removed 5 bases at V and 4 bases at J, leaving 6 bases unmatched. Germline V gene lookup returns CDR1 PRHDT and CDR2 FYEKMQ (reference sequence). The CDR3 nucleotides are TGTGCCAGCAGCCGAGGACAGGGTTTCACTGAAGCTTTCTTT. It is translated as CASSRGQGFTEAFF.

The chain has TRBV29-1 and TRBJ1-2, with D possibly being TRBD1 (5 bases). V was clipped by 2 bases and J by 5 bases, with 15 bases between them. The CDR3 contains 14 residues. Germline assignment: CDR1 SQVTM and CDR2 ANQGSEA. The DNA of the CDR3 is TGCAGCGTTGAAACTGAAGGGGTGGGATATGGCTACACCTTC. Encoded protein: CSVETEGVGYGYTF.

As to this clone: The junction and the germline gene differ at one end; a read error may be behind it. V gene TRBV29-1 combines with J gene TRBJ1-2, with 8 nucleotides matching TRBD1. In germline, CDR1 is SQVTM, CDR2 ANQGSEA. The CDR3 has 11 residues. The CDR3 bases are TGCAGCGTTGAAGAAGGCAGGGGGCCCCACTTC. Translation: CSVEEGRGPHF.

This clone was seen only once. J is TRBJ2-3 and V is TRBV11-1; 7 bases align to TRBD2. This CDR3 has 17 amino acids. Losses at the gene ends were 4 bases for V and 0 bases for J; bases not matched to a gene: 10. Germline loops: CDR1 SGHAT, CDR2 FQDESV (reference sequence). The CDR3 is CASSSPFGGESTDTQYF. The CDR3 DNA reads TGTGCCAGCAGCTCTCCCTTTGGGGGGGAAAGCACAGATACGCAGTATTTT.

The genes are TRBV2 and TRBJ1-4; no reliable D call. Germline V lookup: CDR1 SNHLY, CDR2 FYNNEI. Trimming took 7 bases from V and 15 from J, leaving 18 bases between them. The CDR3 sequence is 12 residues long. Written as DNA, the CDR3 is TGTGCCAGCATAGGTTTTCGGGGTTCGGTGTTTTTT. This gives the protein CASIGFRGSVFF.

The rearrangement joins TRBV30 to TRBJ1-5, with D perhaps matching TRBD1 (6 bases). The CDR3 length is 14 residues. With 3 bases removed from V and 3 bases from J, the gap between germline ends came to 12 bases. Germline CDR1 GTSNPN, CDR2 SVGIG (reference sequence). The CDR3 sequence: CAWRSGQLNQPQHF. DNA for the CDR3: TGTGCCTGGAGAAGTGGACAGCTCAATCAGCCCCAGCATTTT.

The V call is TRBV5-6, the J call TRBJ2-3, with 10 bases that match TRBD2. With V trimmed by 4 bases and J by 1 base, 3 bases remained unmatched. Germline V lookup: CDR1 SGHDT, CDR2 YYEEEE. CDR3 length: 15 residues. CDR3 sequence: CASSQGTSGTDTQYF. The CDR3 nucleotides are TGTGCCAGCAGCCAAGGGACTAGCGGCACAGATACGCAGTATTTT.

V usage is TRBV6-5 and J usage is TRBJ1-2, with 7 bases fitting TRBD1. Losses at the gene ends were 4 bases for V and 1 base for J; bases not matched to a gene: 3. This CDR3 has 14 residues. In germline, CDR1 is MNHEY, CDR2 SVGAGI. CDR3 bases: TGTGCCAGCAGTTCCAGGGGGATTAACTATGGCTACACCTTC. Its translation: CASSSRGINYGYTF.

The rearrangement joins TRBV4-2 to TRBJ2-7, with 10 bases fitting TRBD2. Germline assignment: CDR1 LGHNA and CDR2 YNFKEQ. This CDR3 has 15 amino acids. J gave up 3 bases and V 0 bases, and 2 bases lay outside the gene matches. The chain's CDR3 is CASSQDSSGSYEQYF. DNA of the CDR3: TGTGCCAGCAGCCAAGATTCTAGCGGGAGCTACGAGCAGTACTTC.

The chain recombines TRBV9 with TRBJ2-7; 11 nucleotides line up with TRBD1. Germline V gene data show CDR1 as SGDLS and CDR2 as YYNGEE. CDR3 size: 14 residues. J lost 4 bases, V lost 4 bases, and 4 bases had no gene match. The CDR3 coding sequence is TGTGCCAGCAGCTCGGGACAGGGGGTTTACGAGCAGTACTTC. It translates to CASSSGQGVYEQYF. Looking up the rest from reference TRBV9 and TRBJ2-7 gives the full variable domain: DSGVTQTPKHLITATGQRVTLRCSPRSGDLSVYWYQQSLDQGLQFLIQYYNGEERAKGNILERFSAQQFPDLHSELNLSSLELGDSALYFCASSSGQGVYEQYFGPGTRLTVT.

This rearrangement joins TRBV14 to TRBJ1-2, with D tentatively TRBD1 (6 bases). Germline values: CDR1 SGHDN, CDR2 FVKESK. This CDR3 is built from 15 residues. V lost 5 bases, J lost 0 bases, and 13 bases lay in between. The CDR3 loop reads CASSYFRGPNYGYTF. CDR3 bases: TGTGCCAGCAGCTACTTCAGGGGTCCTAACTATGGCTACACCTTC.

This clone appeared a few times. The chain joins TRBV27 to TRBJ2-7; TRBD1 matches 8 bases. With V trimmed by 4 bases and J by 2 bases, 4 bases remained unmatched. CDR1 MNHEY and CDR2 SMNVEV come from the germline V gene (reference sequence). CDR3 length equals 14 residues. The CDR3 reads CASSSRQGTYEQYF. CDR3 coding DNA: TGTGCCAGCAGTTCAAGACAGGGGACCTACGAGCAGTACTTC.